This passage covers 11 T cell receptor beta chains from one sample sequenced in a study of vaccination effects on CD4 cells after COVID-19. These receptors' antigens are unknown. Here immunoSEQ multiplex PCR was the method, and the copy in TCRdb shows in-frame clones only, minus some. The sample lists fewer than 30,000 clones; 55% to 75% were seen once. Before sequencing, viral peptide pools were used by the ViraFEST assay to expand antigen-specific CD4+ T cells. The authors isolated CD4+ T cells after roughly 10 days of culture. Having tested negative for nucleocapsid antibodies, the vaccine recipients showed no prior SARS-CoV-2 infection. This material consisted of CD4+ T cells from PBMCs cultured with SARS-CoV-2 spike peptides, taken before COVID-19 vaccination. These receptor sequences come from a human donor who received a COVID-19 vaccine.

The V and J genes are TRBV19 and TRBJ1-2, with TRBD1 matching 7 bases. V trimming: 0 bases; J trimming: 6 bases; junction bases outside the gene matches: 10. Per germline, CDR1 LNHDA and CDR2 SQIVND (reference sequence). The CDR3 is 16 amino acids. Here the CDR3 DNA reads TGTGCCAGTAGTATAGACCTGATCGGACAGGCCGATGGCTACACCTTC. Protein: CASSIDLIGQADGYTF.

This chain joins TRBV29-1 and TRBJ2-7, with 9 nucleotides matching TRBD1. J was trimmed by 5 bases and V by 4 bases; bases with no gene match: 6. CDR1 is SQVTM and CDR2 is ANQGSEA in the germline V gene. The CDR3 extends over 13 amino acids. CDR3 nucleotide sequence: TGCAGCGTTGCCCTCGACAGGGGGGACGAGCAGTACTTC. It translates to CSVALDRGDEQYF.

The chain has TRBV7-9 and TRBJ1-4, with D possibly matching TRBD1 (6 bases). The germline gives CDR1 SEHNR, CDR2 FQNEAQ (reference sequence). The CDR3 is 13 amino acids. Trimming left V 3 bases short and J 8 bases short, with 10 bases between. The CDR3 protein is CASSFGQGEKLFF. DNA for the CDR3: TGTGCCAGCAGCTTTGGGCAGGGGGAAAAACTGTTTTTT.

This clone has just a few counts. This chain joins TRBV6-6 and TRBJ1-5; a weak D match, TRBD1 (6 bases). Germline values: CDR1 MNHNY, CDR2 SVGAGI (reference sequence). Trimming stripped 5 bases from V and 4 bases from J, with 21 bases between. This CDR3 region has 17 residues. The chain's CDR3 is CASSPPRVAGENQPQHF. DNA for the CDR3: TGTGCCAGCAGTCCTCCGCGTGTGGCAGGGGAAAATCAGCCCCAGCATTTT.

The CDR3 nucleotides are TGCGCCAGCAGCCAAGACAAGGGGTCACTAAGAGATACGCAGTATTTT. Residues: CASSQDKGSLRDTQYF. This rearrangement joins TRBV4-1 to TRBJ2-3; D might be TRBD1 (5 bases). V lost 0 bases and J lost 5, with 15 bases in between. The germline V gene encodes CDR1 MGHRA and CDR2 YSYEKL. The CDR3 sequence is 16 residues long.

The rearrangement links TRBV3-1 (or the pseudogene TRBV3-2) to TRBJ1-1, with 7 bases fitting TRBD1. V lost 3 bases and J lost 2; bases outside the gene matches: 6. Germline lookup yields CDR1 LGHDT and CDR2 YNNKEL (reference sequence). This CDR3 contains 15 residues. The CDR3 reads CASSQAGTENTEAFF. CDR3 nucleotide sequence: TGTGCCAGCAGCCAGGCAGGGACAGAAAACACTGAAGCTTTCTTT.

The chain is built from TRBV9 and TRBJ2-2; 13 bases map to TRBD2. After removal of 0 bases from V and 7 bases from J, the junction contained 6 bases not matched to a gene. Per the germline V gene, CDR1 is SGDLS and CDR2 is YYNGEE. CDR3 length: 17 residues. CDR3 region: CASSVGGTSGAIGELFF. The CDR3 DNA follows: TGTGCCAGCAGCGTAGGCGGGACTAGCGGGGCCATCGGGGAGCTGTTTTTT. Using reference TRBV9 and TRBJ2-2 for the parts outside the CDR3, the full variable domain is DSGVTQTPKHLITATGQRVTLRCSPRSGDLSVYWYQQSLDQGLQFLIQYYNGEERAKGNILERFSAQQFPDLHSELNLSSLELGDSALYFCASSVGGTSGAIGELFFGEGSRLTVL.

This chain's CDR3 is CASSLGGGGLRTRRPKSTDTQYF. In DNA, the CDR3 is TGTGCCAGCTCACTAGGGGGCGGGGGTCTGCGGACCCGTAGACCCAAAAGCACAGATACGCAGTATTTT. The rearrangement links TRBV18 to TRBJ2-3; D may correspond to TRBD1 or TRBD2 (7 bases each). Between the trimmed V and J ends, which lost 4 bases and 0 bases, there was a span of 35 bases. Germline lookup yields CDR1 KGHSH and CDR2 LQKENI. The CDR3 length is 23 residues.

V gene TRBV5-4 combines with J gene TRBJ2-5; D remains ambiguous. The ends were cut back, 0 bases at V and 0 bases at J, with 6 bases in the middle. Germline CDR1 and CDR2: SGHNT and YYREEE (reference sequence). There are 14 residues in the CDR3. CDR3 amino acids: CASSLEANQETQYF. The CDR3 nucleotides are TGTGCCAGCAGCTTGGAGGCGAACCAAGAGACCCAGTACTTC.

On this clone: The junction does not match germline at one end; this may be a read error. Other DNA sequences in the sample encode the same CDR3. The V call is TRBV6-5, the J call TRBJ1-2; D remains ambiguous. The CDR3 has 13 amino acids. Germline-derived CDR1 and CDR2 are MNHEY and SVGAGI. The CDR3 region has the DNA TGTGCCAGCAGGATCGGGGTATCGGATGGTTACACCTTC. Translated: CASRIGVSDGYTF.

The DNA for the CDR3 is TGTGCCAGTAGTTCAACCCACACAGGGGTTTATGGCTACACCTTC. Translated: CASSSTHTGVYGYTF. This chain connects TRBV19 to TRBJ1-2; 7 bases match TRBD1. Germline CDR1 reads LNHDA; CDR2 reads SQIVND (reference sequence). This CDR3 comprises 15 residues. Trimming removed 5 bases from V and 5 bases from J; junction bases left unmatched: 11. Combining the CDR3 with reference TRBV19 and TRBJ1-2 gives the whole variable domain DGGITQSPKYLFRKEGQNVTLSCEQNLNHDAMYWYRQDPGQGLRLIYYSQIVNDFQKGDIAEGYSVSREKKESFPLTVTSAQKNPTAFYLCASSSTHTGVYGYTFGSGTRLTVV.